This T cell receptor beta chain was recovered during a study of early T cells in non-severe SARS-CoV-2 infection. Study overall: Sequencing targeted bulk RNA from unsorted whole blood, leaving chains unpaired.

This clonotype was observed at least ten times. The V segment lost 2 bases and the J segment 4 bases; nucleotides outside the gene matches: 12. CDR3 length equals 17 residues. Germline CDR1 reads KGHSH; CDR2 reads LQKENI. The library protocol tagged individual cDNA molecules with unique molecular identifiers. One entry per CDR3 protein results from TCRdb running MiXCR on the 5' RACE reads. This table has more than 65,000 distinct CDR3 sequences, 9.5% to 15% appearing once. This chain joins TRBV18 and TRBJ2-3; TRBD1 aligns across 7 bases. The input for sequencing was whole blood, taken at baseline. The source of this sequence is an adult who was a healthcare worker with PCR-confirmed SARS-CoV-2 infection or an uninfected control (not recorded which). The CDR3 here is CASSPGSQGMFPDTQYF. The CDR3 nucleotides are TGTGCCAGCTCACCAGGGTCACAGGGGATGTTCCCAGATACGCAGTATTTT.